The T cell receptor beta chain described here comes from a study of T cells in Graves' hyperthyroidism and ophthalmopathy. TCR beta CDR3 sequences were amplified from RNA transcripts. HTBI primers were used for first-round RT-PCR of the TCR CDR3. A single record per CDR3 protein comes from TCRdb applying MiXCR to the multiplex PCR reads. The profile shows around 280,000 distinct CDR3 sequences, about 14% of them singletons. Germline loops: CDR1 LGHNA, CDR2 YSLEER. V trimming: 4 bases; J trimming: 2 bases; junction bases outside the gene matches: 3. The length of the CDR3 is 14 residues. V and J are TRBV4-3 and TRBJ2-3; 7 bases are a match to TRBD1. The clonotype originates from a woman aged 25 to 39 with Graves' hyperthyroidism that later progressed to Graves' ophthalmopathy. Specimen: blood. The CDR3 DNA sequence: TGCGCCAGCAGCCGGACAGGTAACACAGATACGCAGTATTTT. Translated, it gives CASSRTGNTDTQYF.